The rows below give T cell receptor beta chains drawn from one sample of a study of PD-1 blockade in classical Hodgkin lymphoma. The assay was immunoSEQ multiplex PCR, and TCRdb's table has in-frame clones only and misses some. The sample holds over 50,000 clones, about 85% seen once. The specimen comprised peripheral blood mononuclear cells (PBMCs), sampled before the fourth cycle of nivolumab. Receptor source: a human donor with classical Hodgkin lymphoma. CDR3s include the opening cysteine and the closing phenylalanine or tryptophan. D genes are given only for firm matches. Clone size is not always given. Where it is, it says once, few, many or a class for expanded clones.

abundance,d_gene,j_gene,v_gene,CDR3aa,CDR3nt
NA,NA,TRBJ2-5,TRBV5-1,CASSLRRETQYF,TGCGCCAGCAGCTTGAGGCGGGAGACCCAGTACTTC
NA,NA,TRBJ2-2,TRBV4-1,CASSQGPTGPNTGELFF,TGCGCCAGCAGCCAAGGGCCTACGGGTCCGAACACCGGGGAGCTGTTTTTT
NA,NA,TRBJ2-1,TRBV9,CASSVSHSVSGQFF,TGTGCCAGCAGCGTATCCCACTCAGTCAGTGGCCAGTTCTTC
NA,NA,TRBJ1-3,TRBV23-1,CASSQLSNTIYF,TGCGCCAGCAGTCAATTGAGTAACACCATATATTTT
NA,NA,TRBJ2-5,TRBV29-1,CSVGQRLKETQYF,TGCAGCGTTGGACAGAGACTAAAAGAGACCCAGTACTTC
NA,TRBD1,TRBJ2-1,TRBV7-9,CASSLAPGQGRYNEQFF,TGTGCCAGCAGCTTAGCTCCCGGACAGGGACGGTACAATGAGCAGTTCTTC
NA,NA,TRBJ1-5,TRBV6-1,CASSDIRTALTQHF,TGTGCCAGCAGTGACATAAGGACGGCCTTGACCCAGCATTTT
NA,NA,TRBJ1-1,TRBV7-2,CASSFKGGGTEAFF,TGTGCCAGCAGCTTTAAAGGGGGTGGCACTGAAGCTTTCTTT
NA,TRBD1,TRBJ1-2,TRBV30,CAWIAGTGYGYTF,TGTGCCTGGATTGCCGGGACAGGATATGGCTACACCTTC
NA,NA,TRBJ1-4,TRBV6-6,CASSPASNLLEKLFF,TGTGCCAGCTCCCCGGCCAGTAATCTTTTGGAAAAACTGTTTTTT
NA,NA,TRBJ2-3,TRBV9,CASSVVGARSSTDTQYF,TGTGCCAGCAGCGTAGTGGGGGCACGTTCTAGCACAGATACGCAGTATTTT
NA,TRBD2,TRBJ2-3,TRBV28,CASRRSGGRDTQYF,TGTGCCAGCAGACGTAGCGGGGGGCGGGATACGCAGTATTTT
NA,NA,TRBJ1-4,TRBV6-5,CASTQQGSEKLFF,TGTGCCAGCACCCAACAGGGTAGTGAAAAACTGTTTTTT
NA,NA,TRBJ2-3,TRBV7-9,CASSLLGGDTDTQYF,TGTGCCAGCAGCTTATTGGGGGGAGACACAGATACGCAGTATTTT
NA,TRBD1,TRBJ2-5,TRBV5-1,CASSFQTGGGETQYF,TGCGCCAGCAGCTTCCAGACAGGGGGCGGAGAGACCCAGTACTTC
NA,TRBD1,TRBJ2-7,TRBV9,CASSPRDRGFAYEQYF,TGTGCCAGCAGCCCCCGGGACAGGGGGTTCGCCTACGAGCAGTACTTC
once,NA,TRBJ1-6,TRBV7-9,CASTDWQDLGLMSLHF,TGTGCCAGCACTGACTGGCAGGACCTGGGGCTTATGTCCCTCCACTTT
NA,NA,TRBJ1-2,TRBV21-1,CASSKGPDSSDNYGYTF,TGTGCCAGCAGCAAAGGCCCCGACAGTTCCGACAACTATGGCTACACCTTC
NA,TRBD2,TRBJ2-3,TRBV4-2,CASSQYAGDSTDTQYF,TGTGCCAGCAGCCAATATGCGGGGGATAGCACAGATACGCAGTATTTT
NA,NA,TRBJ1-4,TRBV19,CASSNPVGVGEKLFF,TGTGCCAGTAGCAACCCTGTGGGGGTCGGTGAAAAACTGTTTTTT
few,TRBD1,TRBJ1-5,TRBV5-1,CASSLGTGFVQPQHF,TGCGCCAGCAGCTTGGGGACAGGGTTCGTCCAGCCCCAGCATTTT
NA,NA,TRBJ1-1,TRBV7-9,CASSEDSLEAFF,TGTGCCAGCAGCGAGGACAGTTTAGAAGCTTTCTTT
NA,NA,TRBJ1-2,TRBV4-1,CASSPRTDGSGYTF,TGCGCCAGCAGCCCCCGGACAGACGGCTCTGGCTACACCTTC
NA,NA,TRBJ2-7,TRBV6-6,CASSYSAGEQYF,TGTGCCAGCAGTTACTCGGCCGGCGAGCAGTACTTC
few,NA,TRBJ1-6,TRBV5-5,CASSPYDNSPLHF,TGTGCCAGCAGCCCGTATGACAATTCACCCCTCCACTTT
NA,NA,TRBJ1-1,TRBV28,CASRIPPGNTEAFF,TGTGCCAGCAGAATCCCCCCAGGTAACACTGAAGCTTTCTTT
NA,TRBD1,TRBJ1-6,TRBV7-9,CASSILTGDSSSPLHF,TGTGCCAGCAGCATACTGACAGGGGACTCTTCTTCACCCCTCCACTTT
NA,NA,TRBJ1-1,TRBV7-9,CASSLARGWDTEAFF,TGTGCCAGCAGCTTAGCGAGGGGTTGGGACACTGAAGCTTTCTTT
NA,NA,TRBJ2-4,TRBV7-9,CASSPSAGAKNIQYF,TGTGCCAGCAGCCCTTCAGCGGGAGCCAAAAACATTCAGTACTTC
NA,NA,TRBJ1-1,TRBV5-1,CASSLGGAGTEAFF,TGCGCCAGCAGCCTCGGGGGCGCGGGAACTGAAGCTTTCTTT
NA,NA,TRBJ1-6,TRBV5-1,CASSLASDSNSPLHF,TGCGCCAGCAGCTTGGCCTCGGACAGTAATTCACCCCTCCACTTT
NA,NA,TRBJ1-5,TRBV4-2,CASSQEVGSSNQPQHF,TGTGCCAGCAGCCAAGAAGTAGGGAGTAGCAATCAGCCCCAGCATTTT
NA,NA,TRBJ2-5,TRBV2,CASRRERVGHQETQYF,TGTGCCAGCAGAAGAGAAAGGGTTGGCCACCAAGAGACCCAGTACTTC
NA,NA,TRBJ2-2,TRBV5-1,CASSPGTNTGELFF,TGCGCCAGCAGCCCCGGGACCAACACCGGGGAGCTGTTTTTT
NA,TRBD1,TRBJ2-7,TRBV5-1,CASSGTGTAYEQYF,TGCGCCAGCAGCGGAACAGGGACAGCCTACGAGCAGTACTTC
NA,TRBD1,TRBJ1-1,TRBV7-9,CASSSAGQGILRIF,TGTGCCAGCAGCTCGGCCGGACAGGGGATCCTGCGGATCTTT
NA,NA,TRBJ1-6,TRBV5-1,CASSLRILGANSPLHF,TGCGCCAGCAGCTTGCGGATCTTGGGGGCTAATTCACCCCTCCACTTT
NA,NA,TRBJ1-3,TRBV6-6,CASINSGNTIYF,TGTGCCAGCATCAACTCTGGAAACACCATATATTTT
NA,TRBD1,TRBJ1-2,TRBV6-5,CASSSPWTGEGYTF,TGTGCCAGCAGTTCCCCTTGGACAGGGGAAGGCTACACCTTC
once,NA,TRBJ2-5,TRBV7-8,CASSIRALRETQYF,TGTGCCAGCAGCATCAGGGCCCTACGGGAGACCCAGTACTTC
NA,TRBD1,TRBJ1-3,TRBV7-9,CASSHRGGNTIYF,TGTGCCAGCAGCCACAGGGGTGGAAACACCATATATTTT
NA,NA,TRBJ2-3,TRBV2,CASRDWSSTDTQYF,TGTGCCAGCAGAGACTGGTCTAGCACAGATACGCAGTATTTT
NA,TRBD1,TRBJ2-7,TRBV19,CASSIRSPTGGFTYEQYF,TGTGCCAGTAGTATCCGTTCGCCGACAGGGGGGTTCACCTACGAGCAGTACTTC
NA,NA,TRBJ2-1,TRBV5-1,CASSLVRGYNEQFF,TGCGCCAGCAGCTTGGTTAGGGGATACAATGAGCAGTTCTTC
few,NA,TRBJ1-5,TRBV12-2,CASRLTQPQHF,TGTGCAAGTCGCTTAACTCAGCCCCAGCATTTT
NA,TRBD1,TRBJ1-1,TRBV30,CAWSVDRETFF,TGTGCCTGGAGTGTTGACAGGGAAACTTTCTTT
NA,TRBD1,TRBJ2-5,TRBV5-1,CASSWNGQGQETQYF,TGCGCCAGCAGCTGGAATGGACAGGGCCAAGAGACCCAGTACTTC